One and the same sample provided the 17 T cell receptor beta chains below, sequenced in a study of T-cell memory formation after mild COVID-19. TCRdb ran MiXCR on the 5' RACE reads and lists one entry per CDR3 protein. The sample consists of 150,000 to 200,000 distinct CDR3 sequences, around 10% of them appearing once. The sample comprised PBMCs or a T cell subset sorted from them (not recorded which). The source is a man between 18 and 35 years old who had mild COVID-19 (a few samples of this study predate the infection). Cell type and time point are not known.

V usage is TRBV27 and J usage is TRBJ1-6, with a tentative D call TRBD1 (6 bases). The V gene's germline CDR1 is MNHEY and CDR2 SMNVEV (reference sequence). The CDR3 runs 15 residues. The V gene lost 4 bases and the J gene lost 6 bases, with 13 bases spanning the gap. The CDR3 region is CASSSHRALNSPLHF. CDR3 nucleotides: TGTGCCAGCAGTTCGCACAGGGCTCTTAATTCACCCCTCCACTTT.

The V gene is TRBV7-2, the J gene TRBJ1-2; 12 positions match TRBD1. Germline V gene data show CDR1 as SGHTA and CDR2 as FQGNSA. This CDR3 is 15 amino acids long. Unmatched junction bases numbered 9, after V lost 5 bases and J lost 8 bases. The CDR3: CASSLVGTGGGGYTF. CDR3 nucleotides: TGTGCCAGCAGCCTCGTAGGGACAGGGGGCGGAGGCTACACCTTC.

This chain uses TRBV13 with TRBJ1-1; D remains unclear. CDR1 and CDR2 from the germline V gene are PRHDT and FYEKMQ (reference sequence). Deletions cut 5 bases from V and 5 bases from J, with 15 bases between. The CDR3 runs 14 residues. In DNA form, the CDR3 reads TGTGCCAGCAGCCCCCGAGGCACCCGGACTGAAGCTTTCTTT. Its protein product is CASSPRGTRTEAFF.

This clonotype appeared a single time. This sequence joins TRBV19 and TRBJ2-7; D assignment may be TRBD1 or TRBD2 (5 bases each). V lost 3 bases and J lost 6, with 15 bases in between. This CDR3 is built from 14 residues. Germline V gene lookup returns CDR1 LNHDA and CDR2 SQIVND (reference sequence). The DNA for the CDR3 is TGTGCCAGTAGTATTGGGGGATCACTGGTCGAGCAGTACTTC. Its protein product is CASSIGGSLVEQYF.

The chain couples TRBV15 to TRBJ1-5; TRBD1 matches at 7 bases. Germline values: CDR1 LNHNV, CDR2 YYDKDF (reference sequence). The J segment lost 5 bases and the V segment lost 0 bases, leaving 4 bases of the junction unmatched. This CDR3 contains 15 residues. Written as DNA, the CDR3 is TGTGCCACCAGCAGAGATATACAGGGGTATCAGCCCCAGCATTTT. Protein product: CATSRDIQGYQPQHF.

Only a few counts were recorded for this clonotype. V gene TRBV5-6 combines with J gene TRBJ1-4, with D unclear. V was cut by 2 bases and J by 0 bases, with 14 bases left in between. CDR3 length: 17 residues. Germline assignment: CDR1 SGHDT and CDR2 YYEEEE. The CDR3 DNA is TGTGCCAGCAGCTTTCTCATTGACACCTCAACTAATGAAAAACTGTTTTTT. It encodes CASSFLIDTSTNEKLFF.

This clonotype was picked up many times. The chain uses TRBV12-3 or TRBV12-4 and TRBJ2-3, with D maybe TRBD2 (6 bases). The CDR3 is 15 residues long. V lost 8 bases and J lost 1, with 16 bases in between. The CDR3 is CASGRPGGGTDTQYF. CDR3 in DNA: TGTGCCAGCGGGAGACCAGGCGGGGGCACAGATACGCAGTATTTT.

This clonotype came up many times. This chain links TRBV5-1 with TRBJ1-1, with 7 nucleotides matching TRBD1. This CDR3 comprises 13 residues. Germline values: CDR1 SGHRS, CDR2 YFSETQ. V dropped 4 bases and J dropped 3; count of bases not matched to a gene: 3. CDR3 sequence (DNA): TGCGCCAGCAGCGTTGACAGGGACACTGAAGCTTTCTTT. Protein: CASSVDRDTEAFF.

This sequence joins TRBV7-8 and TRBJ2-7; D gene unclear. CDR1 and CDR2 (germline): SGHVS, FQNEAQ. CDR3 length: 18 amino acids. V was pared by 4 bases and J by 1 base, with 23 bases between. The CDR3 spells CASSSQRVAERTSYEQYF. The DNA for the CDR3 is TGTGCCAGCAGCTCCCAGCGAGTGGCCGAACGCACTTCCTACGAGCAGTACTTC.

This clonotype was counted a few times. The CDR3 DNA reads TGTGCCAGTAGTCGTCAGGGGGCCGGTGGGGCCAACGTCCTGACTTTC. It translates to CASSRQGAGGANVLTF. V and J are TRBV19 and TRBJ2-6; the match to TRBD1 covers 8 bases. Losses at the gene ends were 5 bases for V and 3 bases for J; bases not matched to a gene: 6. The germline CDR1 and CDR2 sequences are LNHDA and SQIVND (reference sequence). The CDR3 loop spans 16 amino acids.

The J gene is TRBJ2-1, the V gene TRBV6-2 or TRBV6-3; D uncertain. Trimming removed 6 bases at V and 0 bases at J, with 21 bases between. The germline V gene encodes CDR1 MNHEY and CDR2 SVGEGT. CDR3 size: 18 residues. CDR3 loop: CASRHTRSRVSSYNEQFF. DNA for the CDR3: TGTGCCAGCAGGCATACCCGTTCAAGGGTTAGCTCCTACAATGAGCAGTTCTTC.

This clonotype was seen repeatedly, ten times or more. The J gene is TRBJ2-5, the V gene TRBV7-2, with 8 bases lining up with TRBD2. CDR3 length: 15 amino acids. Germline V CDR1 and CDR2: SGHTA, FQGNSA. J lost 4 bases, V lost 1 base, and 5 bases had no gene match. The CDR3 sequence is CASSLVRGVAETQYF. The CDR3 region has the DNA TGTGCCAGCAGCTTAGTGCGGGGGGTAGCAGAGACCCAGTACTTC.

The DNA for the CDR3 is TGTGCCAGCAGGAGTGGCAGAGGCTACGAGCAGTACTTC. Protein sequence: CASRSGRGYEQYF. The gene calls are TRBV7-9 and TRBJ2-7, with D unresolved. V dropped 6 bases and J dropped 3 bases, with 12 bases sitting between them. Germline V gene data show CDR1 as SEHNR and CDR2 as FQNEAQ (reference sequence). The CDR3 loop spans 13 amino acids.

The table lists this clonotype with many counts. This chain uses TRBV5-1 with TRBJ2-5; D is perhaps TRBD2 (5 bases). V lost 0 bases to trimming and J lost 7 bases, with 13 bases between them. There are 14 residues in the CDR3. Germline CDR1 SGHRS, CDR2 YFSETQ. CDR3 nucleotides: TGCGCCAGCAGCTTGGAAGCGGCCTCGGGGACCCAGTACTTC. Protein sequence: CASSLEAASGTQYF.

This clonotype was picked up a small number of times. The rearrangement links TRBV15 to TRBJ2-7, with D perhaps matching TRBD1 (6 bases). The CDR3 length is 13 residues. The germline V gene encodes CDR1 LNHNV and CDR2 YYDKDF (reference sequence). V lost 6 bases and J 1 base, leaving 10 bases between the germline ends. DNA for the CDR3: TGTGCCACCAGAAACGGGACATCCTACGAGCAGTACGTC. Encoded protein: CATRNGTSYEQYV.

This clonotype was observed a handful of times. CDR3 sequence (DNA): TGTGCCAGCAGCCCAGGAGGGTTTGACAATGAGCAGTTCTTC. It is translated as CASSPGGFDNEQFF. This chain connects TRBV5-4 to TRBJ2-1; D is perhaps TRBD2 (6 bases). V was shortened by 4 bases and J by 5 bases, with 13 bases between the two germline ends. The CDR3 spans 14 residues. The germline CDR1 and CDR2 sequences are SGHNT and YYREEE (reference sequence).

There are a few counts of this clonotype. The V and J genes are TRBV4-2 and TRBJ2-4; TRBD1 is a possible D gene (6 bases). Germline V gene sequence: CDR1 LGHNA, CDR2 YNFKEQ. Trimming took 0 bases from V and 5 from J, leaving 11 bases between them. This CDR3 spans 15 amino acids. Written as DNA, the CDR3 is TGTGCCAGCAGCCAAGATCGTCACAGGGAAAACATTCAGTACTTC. Residues: CASSQDRHRENIQYF.